This T cell receptor (beta chain) was obtained from a study of OX40 agonist ivuxolimab in advanced cancers. Only in-frame clones appear in the TCRdb table, and some are missing; sequencing was by immunoSEQ multiplex PCR. The sample has over 50,000 clones; 80% to 85% are singletons. CDR3 size: 15 residues. Germline assignment: CDR1 ENHRY and CDR2 SYGVKD. Trimming took off 1 base at V and 5 bases at J, with 12 bases between the two ends. The sample holds one count of this clone. This chain links TRBV10-3 with TRBJ1-5, with TRBD1 as a possible D gene (6 bases). The TCR comes from an adult with an advanced solid tumor such as melanoma, head and neck, liver or kidney cancer. Material: CD4+ or CD8+ T cells sorted from blood, obtained in a trial of the OX40 agonist ivuxolimab. CDR3: CAISEYRDTDQPQHF. The CDR3 DNA is TGTGCCATCAGTGAGTACCGGGACACAGATCAGCCCCAGCATTTT.